This T cell receptor beta chain was profiled in a study of shared clonotypes between healthy human individuals. Here immunoSEQ multiplex PCR was the method, and the copy in TCRdb shows in-frame clones only, minus some. The data hold about 1.1 million clones, with 70% to 80% observed a single time. V lost 5 bases and J 6 bases, leaving 11 bases between the germline ends. The germline V gene has CDR1 SGHVS and CDR2 FQNEAQ. This CDR3 contains 12 residues. This sequence was found in a man younger than 35 in good health. Some clones in this sample may be carry-over from other donors' samples. The chain is built from TRBV7-8 and TRBJ2-7, with D hard to call. The sample was memory CD4+ T cells from PBMCs. Subset denoted: CD45RA-negative fraction. The CDR3 DNA reads TGTGCCAGCAGCGTGAATTCGGGCGAGCAGTACTTC. Its translation is CASSVNSGEQYF.